The T cell receptor beta chain under discussion was sequenced for a study of patients and donors after allogeneic stem cell transplantation. The CDR3 extends over 14 amino acids. V was cut by 4 bases and J by 3 bases, with 10 bases left in between. Germline V CDR1 and CDR2: SGHVS, FQNEAQ. MiXCR was run by TCRdb on the RT-PCR reads, yielding one entry per CDR3 protein. Counted here are about 410,000 distinct CDR3 sequences, roughly 16% occurring once; the ten biggest clones make up 7.2%. V gene TRBV7-8 combines with J gene TRBJ1-5, with a weak D call TRBD1 (5 bases). Material: blood, either unsorted or a sorted T cell fraction (not recorded which). The receptor comes from a human donor who was either an allogeneic HSCT recipient or a stem cell or donor lymphocyte infusion donor (not recorded which). It is not recorded whose cells these are; they may come from a transplant donor. The CDR3 bases are TGTGCCAGCAGCTCCGACAGAATCAATCAGCCCCAGCATTTT. It codes for CASSSDRINQPQHF.